This is a list of T cell receptor beta chains from one sample in a study of neurological immune-mediated disorders. TCRdb passed the 5' RACE reads through MiXCR, listing each CDR3 protein once. The sample carries roughly 62,000 distinct CDR3 sequences, about 3.7% recorded once. Sequences were obtained from PBMCs. Receptors originate from a woman in her fifties or sixties with multiple sclerosis. CDR3s include the opening cysteine and the closing phenylalanine or tryptophan. A D gene is named only where the DNA matches it firmly. For some rows the clone size is stated as once, few or many, or as a class when expanded; others skip it.

many TRBJ2-7 TRBV25-1 13 . CASSESSSYEQYF TGTGCCAGCAGTGAAAGCAGCTCCTACGAGCAGTACTTC
many TRBJ1-4 TRBV7-9 16 TRBD1 CASSSGTGGIGEKLFF TGTGCCAGCAGCTCGGGGACAGGGGGGATCGGTGAAAAACTGTTTTTT
many TRBJ2-1 TRBV20-1 13 . CSFQGPPYNEQFF TGCAGCTTCCAAGGGCCCCCCTACAATGAGCAGTTCTTC
many TRBJ2-7 TRBV11-2 16 . CASSDPGVSSSYEQYF TGTGCCAGCAGCGACCCCGGGGTAAGCAGCTCCTACGAGCAGTACTTC
many TRBJ2-7 TRBV5-6 16 TRBD2 CASSLRGLAATYEQYF TGTGCCAGCAGCTTGAGGGGTCTAGCGGCCACCTACGAGCAGTACTTC
many TRBJ2-1 TRBV14 12 . CASSQSLTEQFF TGTGCCAGCAGCCAAAGTCTCACCGAGCAGTTCTTC
many TRBJ1-4 TRBV15 15 . CATGQGSFANEKLFF TGTGCCACCGGTCAGGGAAGTTTTGCTAATGAAAAACTGTTTTTT
many TRBJ2-3 TRBV20-1 15 TRBD2 CSARGRREGTDTQYF TGCAGTGCTAGAGGTCGGCGGGAGGGCACAGATACGCAGTATTTT
many TRBJ1-3 TRBV20-1 12 . CSAVGFGNTIYF TGCAGTGCCGTTGGTTTTGGAAACACCATATATTTT
few TRBJ2-3 TRBV20-1 15 . CSARESGRIADTQYF TGCAGTGCTAGAGAGAGCGGCAGAATTGCGGATACGCAGTATTTT
many TRBJ1-2 TRBV20-1 11 . CSAPRRGGYTF TGCAGTGCTCCGAGACGGGGCGGCTACACCTTC
many TRBJ2-6 TRBV12-3/TRBV12-4 15 . CASSLEIQRANVLTF TGTGCCAGCAGCCTTGAAATCCAGCGGGCCAACGTCCTGACTTTC
many TRBJ2-1 TRBV4-3 15 . CASSSPGSPTNEQFF TGCGCCAGCAGCTCCCCGGGGTCCCCCACCAATGAGCAGTTCTTC
many TRBJ1-5 TRBV10-3 17 TRBD1 CAISETGGAGSNQPQHF TGTGCCATCAGTGAGACAGGGGGCGCGGGGAGCAATCAGCCCCAGCATTTT
medium-sized TRBJ1-2 TRBV7-3 16 TRBD1 CASSLTPMTGENGYTF TGTGCCAGCAGCTTAACTCCCATGACAGGGGAAAACGGCTACACCTTC
many TRBJ2-7 TRBV7-9 13 . CASSPGSTDEQYF TGTGCCAGCAGCCCCGGATCAACCGACGAGCAGTACTTC
many TRBJ2-2 TRBV20-1 13 . CSARGENTGELFF TGCAGTGCTAGGGGGGAGAACACCGGGGAGCTGTTTTTT
many TRBJ2-7 TRBV10-3 15 TRBD2 CAIRPSSGRKYEQYF TGTGCCATCAGACCCTCAAGCGGGAGAAAATACGAGCAGTACTTC
many TRBJ2-1 TRBV5-1 13 . CASSSGNSNEQFF TGCGCCAGCAGCTCAGGAAACAGTAATGAGCAGTTCTTC
many TRBJ2-2 TRBV10-3 15 . CAISDPILGTGELFF TGTGCCATCAGCGACCCGATCCTCGGTACCGGGGAGCTGTTTTTT
many TRBJ2-1 TRBV7-9 16 . CASSRGLPSSYNEQFF TGTGCCAGCAGCCGGGGGCTTCCGAGCTCCTACAATGAGCAGTTCTTC
many TRBJ2-1 TRBV5-5 16 TRBD2 CASSLASSGGHNEQFF TGTGCCAGCAGCTTGGCCTCTAGCGGGGGCCACAATGAGCAGTTCTTC
. TRBJ2-5 TRBV5-6 14 . CASSLGRGGKTQYF TGTGCCAGCAGCTTGGGGAGAGGGGGGAAGACCCAGTACTTC